The rows below give T cell receptor beta chains drawn from one sample of a study of blood T cell repertoires in COVID-19. TCRdb keeps only in-frame clones here, not all; method: immunoSEQ multiplex PCR. The sample includes 79,000 or so clones, over 70% of them seen just once. Specimen: peripheral blood. These receptors were collected from a human donor in a cohort sampled during active COVID-19. CDR3s include the opening cysteine and the closing phenylalanine or tryptophan. D genes are given only for firm matches. The size entry is marked missing in some rows and otherwise reads once, few, many or a size class.

d_gene: .
v_gene: TRBV5-1
j_gene: TRBJ2-1
abundance: once
CDR3nt: TGCGCCAGCAGCCCGGACGGGGGAGCCTACAATGAGCAGTTCTTC
CDR3aa: CASSPDGGAYNEQFF

d_gene: .
v_gene: TRBV9
j_gene: TRBJ2-2
abundance: .
CDR3nt: TGTGCCAGCAGCGGGGGGGTTATAGACACCGGGGAGCTGTTTTTT
CDR3aa: CASSGGVIDTGELFF

d_gene: .
v_gene: TRBV14
j_gene: TRBJ1-2
abundance: .
CDR3nt: TGTGCCAGCAGCCAAGACAGAACAACTGGCTACACCTTC
CDR3aa: CASSQDRTTGYTF

d_gene: .
v_gene: TRBV27
j_gene: TRBJ1-4
abundance: .
CDR3nt: TGTGCCAGCAGGGGGAGGCCGAATGAAAAACTGTTTTTT
CDR3aa: CASRGRPNEKLFF

d_gene: .
v_gene: TRBV3-1/TRBV3-2
j_gene: TRBJ1-2
abundance: once
CDR3nt: TGTGCCAGCAGCCAAGGGGCAAAACACCACACCTTC
CDR3aa: CASSQGAKHHTF

d_gene: TRBD1
v_gene: TRBV5-5
j_gene: TRBJ2-3
abundance: once
CDR3nt: TGTGCCAGCAGTGAACCCGGGACAGGGATTTTCGGAAGGACAGATACGCAGTATTTT
CDR3aa: CASSEPGTGIFGRTDTQYF

d_gene: TRBD1
v_gene: TRBV28
j_gene: TRBJ1-2
abundance: .
CDR3nt: TGTGCCAGCAGTTCCCTAAGACGGACAGGGATAGGGAACTATGGCTACACCTTC
CDR3aa: CASSSLRRTGIGNYGYTF

d_gene: TRBD2
v_gene: TRBV5-1
j_gene: TRBJ2-3
abundance: .
CDR3nt: TGCGCCAGCAGCTTGGTGTCAGCGGGAAGCACAGATACGCAGTATTTT
CDR3aa: CASSLVSAGSTDTQYF

d_gene: TRBD2
v_gene: TRBV5-1
j_gene: TRBJ2-1
abundance: .
CDR3nt: TGCGCCAGCAGCTGGACTAGCGTTAACTCCTACAATGAGCAGTTCTTC
CDR3aa: CASSWTSVNSYNEQFF

d_gene: .
v_gene: TRBV7-6
j_gene: TRBJ2-7
abundance: few
CDR3nt: TGTGCCAGCAGCTTAAACAGGGATTACGAGCAGTACTTC
CDR3aa: CASSLNRDYEQYF

d_gene: .
v_gene: TRBV19
j_gene: TRBJ2-7
abundance: .
CDR3nt: TGTGCCAGTAGTATAGACTTTCCCGGGACTGGCACATACGAGCAGTACTTC
CDR3aa: CASSIDFPGTGTYEQYF

d_gene: .
v_gene: TRBV21-1
j_gene: TRBJ2-7
abundance: .
CDR3nt: TGTGCCAGCAGCAAAGGGGAGGGTGAGGCAGGGATTTTATCCTACGAGCAGTACTTC
CDR3aa: CASSKGEGEAGILSYEQYF

d_gene: .
v_gene: TRBV27
j_gene: TRBJ2-1
abundance: .
CDR3nt: TGTGCCAGCAGTTTTTGGGGTCGTGGGGGGAATGAGCAGTTCTTC
CDR3aa: CASSFWGRGGNEQFF

d_gene: TRBD2
v_gene: TRBV27
j_gene: TRBJ2-1
abundance: .
CDR3nt: TGTGCCAGCACCTTTACGGGGACTAGGGGGGGGGAGCAGTTCTTC
CDR3aa: CASTFTGTRGGEQFF

d_gene: TRBD2
v_gene: TRBV18
j_gene: TRBJ2-3
abundance: .
CDR3nt: TGTGCCAGCTCCGGGACTAGCGGGGCCCTTGGGACAGATACGCAGTATTTT
CDR3aa: CASSGTSGALGTDTQYF

d_gene: TRBD2
v_gene: TRBV7-3
j_gene: TRBJ2-7
abundance: once
CDR3nt: TGTGCCAGCAGCTTAGCGGGAGGCGAGCAGTACTTC
CDR3aa: CASSLAGGEQYF

d_gene: TRBD2
v_gene: TRBV7-9
j_gene: TRBJ2-5
abundance: .
CDR3nt: TGTGCCAGCAGCTTACAGGGAGGGCAAGAGACCCAGTACTTC
CDR3aa: CASSLQGGQETQYF

d_gene: .
v_gene: TRBV19
j_gene: TRBJ2-1
abundance: .
CDR3nt: TGTGCCAGTGGGTTAATCGGAGGTGAGCAGTTCTTC
CDR3aa: CASGLIGGEQFF

d_gene: TRBD2
v_gene: TRBV4-1
j_gene: TRBJ2-5
abundance: .
CDR3nt: TGCGCCAGCAGCCAAGGACCAGCGGGAGGGGGTGAGACCCAGTACTTC
CDR3aa: CASSQGPAGGGETQYF

d_gene: .
v_gene: TRBV18
j_gene: TRBJ2-7
abundance: .
CDR3nt: TGTGCCAGCTCACCGGGCATCTACGAGCAGTACTTC
CDR3aa: CASSPGIYEQYF

d_gene: TRBD2
v_gene: TRBV28
j_gene: TRBJ2-6
abundance: .
CDR3nt: TGTGCCAGCACCGGCGGGGGGACTGGGGCCAACGTCCTGACTTTC
CDR3aa: CASTGGGTGANVLTF

d_gene: .
v_gene: TRBV11-1
j_gene: TRBJ2-5
abundance: .
CDR3nt: TGTGCCAGCAGCGCACAGATGGGGGCTCAAGAGACCCAGTACTTC
CDR3aa: CASSAQMGAQETQYF

d_gene: .
v_gene: TRBV7-3
j_gene: TRBJ1-1
abundance: .
CDR3nt: TGTGCCAGCAGCCCTGGGGGGGCCCTTGAAGCTTTCTTT
CDR3aa: CASSPGGALEAFF

d_gene: TRBD1
v_gene: TRBV18
j_gene: TRBJ1-5
abundance: .
CDR3nt: TGTGCCAGCTCCCCCGGACAGGGGGCGCATAGCAATCAGCCCCAGCATTTT
CDR3aa: CASSPGQGAHSNQPQHF

d_gene: TRBD1
v_gene: TRBV6-4
j_gene: TRBJ2-3
abundance: .
CDR3nt: TGTGCCAGCAGGGGACAGGGAACAGATACGCAGTATTTT
CDR3aa: CASRGQGTDTQYF

d_gene: .
v_gene: TRBV30
j_gene: TRBJ2-1
abundance: .
CDR3nt: TGTGCCTGGAGTGTTGCCGGTAGCCTTGAGCAGTTCTTC
CDR3aa: CAWSVAGSLEQFF

d_gene: .
v_gene: TRBV7-3
j_gene: TRBJ1-2
abundance: once
CDR3nt: TGTGCCAGCAGGGGCTGGTCGACAGAAGCTGACCGTTATGGCTACACCTTC
CDR3aa: CASRGWSTEADRYGYTF

d_gene: .
v_gene: TRBV2
j_gene: TRBJ2-2
abundance: .
CDR3nt: TGTGCCAGCCATAGGAGGGCCGGGGAGCTGTTTTTT
CDR3aa: CASHRRAGELFF

d_gene: .
v_gene: TRBV28
j_gene: TRBJ2-2
abundance: .
CDR3nt: TGTGCCAGCAGTCCCATCCGGACTAGCCAGGGGGTTGAACTGTTTTTT
CDR3aa: CASSPIRTSQGVELFF

d_gene: .
v_gene: TRBV7-9
j_gene: TRBJ1-1
abundance: once
CDR3nt: TGTGCCAGCAGCTTGGGGTCAGGGGTAGTGGGTGAAGCTTTCTTT
CDR3aa: CASSLGSGVVGEAFF

d_gene: .
v_gene: TRBV5-1
j_gene: TRBJ2-5
abundance: .
CDR3nt: TGCGCCAGCAGCTTGCCCCCCCAGACAGACCAGGAGACCCAGTACTTC
CDR3aa: CASSLPPQTDQETQYF

d_gene: TRBD1
v_gene: TRBV19
j_gene: TRBJ1-2
abundance: .
CDR3nt: TGTGCCAGCCACTCGTGGGACAGCAACTATGGCTACACCTTC
CDR3aa: CASHSWDSNYGYTF

d_gene: TRBD1
v_gene: TRBV9
j_gene: TRBJ2-5
abundance: .
CDR3nt: TGTGCCAGCAGCACCCGGACAGGGGGTCAAGAGACCCAGTACTTC
CDR3aa: CASSTRTGGQETQYF

d_gene: .
v_gene: TRBV7-3
j_gene: TRBJ2-5
abundance: .
CDR3nt: TGTGCCAGCAGCAACGGAGGGCCCCAAGAGACCCAGTACTTC
CDR3aa: CASSNGGPQETQYF

d_gene: .
v_gene: TRBV3-1/TRBV3-2
j_gene: TRBJ1-3
abundance: .
CDR3nt: TGTGCCAGCAGCAAGGGGGATGGAAACACCATATATTTT
CDR3aa: CASSKGDGNTIYF

d_gene: TRBD2
v_gene: TRBV28
j_gene: TRBJ2-3
abundance: .
CDR3nt: TGTGCCAGCAGCCTCGGGACTAGCGGGGGCTTGGCGCAGTATTTT
CDR3aa: CASSLGTSGGLAQYF

d_gene: TRBD1
v_gene: TRBV5-1
j_gene: TRBJ2-2
abundance: .
CDR3nt: TGCGCCAGCAGCATACCGGGACAGGGGAGAACCGGGGAGCTGTTTTTT
CDR3aa: CASSIPGQGRTGELFF

d_gene: TRBD2
v_gene: TRBV19
j_gene: TRBJ2-1
abundance: .
CDR3nt: TGTGCCAGTAAGAGCGGGAGGACCTACAATGAGCAGTTCTTC
CDR3aa: CASKSGRTYNEQFF

d_gene: TRBD1
v_gene: TRBV28
j_gene: TRBJ2-7
abundance: .
CDR3nt: TGTGCCAGCATCAATCCCGGGACAGGGGGGGAGCAGTACTTC
CDR3aa: CASINPGTGGEQYF

d_gene: TRBD2
v_gene: TRBV5-4
j_gene: TRBJ2-7
abundance: .
CDR3nt: TGTGCCAGCAGCCATTTTTCGAGCGGGAAAACACAGTACTTC
CDR3aa: CASSHFSSGKTQYF

d_gene: TRBD2
v_gene: TRBV2
j_gene: TRBJ2-7
abundance: .
CDR3nt: TGTGCCAGCAGTGAACTAGCGGGAGTGCACGAGCAGTACTTC
CDR3aa: CASSELAGVHEQYF

d_gene: TRBD2
v_gene: TRBV19
j_gene: TRBJ2-7
abundance: .
CDR3nt: TGTGCCAGTACCCCGGGGGAGGGCTACGAGCAGTACTTC
CDR3aa: CASTPGEGYEQYF

d_gene: TRBD2
v_gene: TRBV2
j_gene: TRBJ2-1
abundance: .
CDR3nt: TGTGCCAGCAGTCGGACTAGCGGGAGCTTAATGGAATCGTTCTTC
CDR3aa: CASSRTSGSLMESFF

d_gene: TRBD1
v_gene: TRBV18
j_gene: TRBJ2-3
abundance: .
CDR3nt: TGTGCCAGCTTCACAGGGGGCAGGGGCACAGATACGCAGTATTTT
CDR3aa: CASFTGGRGTDTQYF

d_gene: .
v_gene: TRBV11-3
j_gene: TRBJ2-7
abundance: .
CDR3nt: TGTGCCAGCAGCTTAGACATAGTGGGGCAGCTCTACGAGCAGTACTTC
CDR3aa: CASSLDIVGQLYEQYF